Described below is a single T cell receptor beta chain sequence and its context. The antigen is not known. It is likely a read error: a sequence one base away is far more abundant. Here the CDR3 omits its conserved ending phenylalanine or tryptophan, so a read error is the likely source. The CDR3 spans 13 residues. V dropped 4 bases and J dropped 2; count of bases not matched to a gene: 3. Germline assignment: CDR1 SGHRS and CDR2 YFSETQ. The data were taken from a study of blood T cells in healthy people across ages. It was about 9.4 milliliters of peripheral blood that were drawn from each donor. Primed by a sample-barcoded 5' primer and a J-beta primer mix, a second PCR proceeded for roughly 7 to 11 cycles. Every sample gave at least 2.5 million paired-end reads containing CDR3. TCRdb re-called the 5' RACE reads through MiXCR, storing one row per CDR3 protein. In the table there are around 1.7 million distinct CDR3 sequences, approximately 30% of which are singletons.

The study, taken as a whole, reports: Long-lived and aged donors differed, with more naive CD4+ cells and higher diversity in the long-lived. Unsorted PBMC material precluded a definitive naive versus antigen-experienced comparison.

The clonotype originates from a woman in her 30s in good health. The V gene is TRBV5-1, the J gene TRBJ2-7; 7 nucleotides align to TRBD1. Sequencing was done on a sample of blood. The CDR3 sequence: CASSRGQPYEQYI. Written as DNA, the CDR3 is TGCGCCAGCAGCCGGGGACAGCCCTACGAGCAGTACATC.